These 29 T cell receptor beta chains originate from one sample sequenced in a study of tumor-infiltrating lymphocytes in primary liver carcinoma (dated by TCRdb to about 2017). Without any cell sorting, total RNA and DNA were extracted together from about 20-30 mg of bulk tissue using the AllPrep DNA/RNA mini kit. Sequencing was performed on an Illumina HiSeq 2500. Using a constant-region primer and ProtoScript II reverse transcriptase, TCRbeta-specific cDNA was reverse-transcribed from 500 to 650 ng total RNA. Construction of the TCRbeta libraries relied on three nested rounds of multiplex PCR, following a slightly modified ARM-PCR procedure. The first two PCR rounds used multiplex TRBV1-TRBV30 forward primers with a Cbeta reverse primer, each for about 9 cycles. TCRdb redid the processing of the public reads, applying fastp at Q25 and MiXCR, and retained in-frame beta chains. All rows with the same CDR3 protein become a single entry with the most common DNA and genes. The sample data list tens of thousands of distinct CDR3 sequences, and approximately 82% of these were observed just once. The ten largest clones represent around 40% of the sample.

Specimen: tumor-adjacent normal liver tissue. Receptors were obtained from a woman in her twenties or thirties with primary liver carcinoma and hepatitis B virus infection.

Turning to this clonotype: Because the CDR3 is missing its conserved closing phenylalanine or tryptophan, this is likely a read error. J is TRBJ1-2 and V is TRBV13; TRBD1 might be the D (5 bases). The CDR3 spans 15 residues. The germline gives CDR1 PRHDT, CDR2 FYEKMQ (reference sequence). The CDR3 nucleotides are TGTGCCACCAGCTTAGGCGGGGCGCTCACCTATGGCTACACCTCC. This encodes CATSLGGALTYGYTS.

V and J are TRBV4-2 and TRBJ2-7, with a possible D match to TRBD1 (5 bases). Germline CDR1 reads LGHNA; CDR2 reads YNFKEQ. The CDR3 loop spans 15 amino acids. V lost 0 bases, J lost 4 bases, and 13 bases lay in between. Here the CDR3 DNA reads TGTGCCAGCAGCCAAGACCGGACATGGTCTTACGAGCAGTACTTC. Translating it yields CASSQDRTWSYEQYF.

Notes on this clonotype: This may stem from a read error, because a much larger clone lies one nucleotide away. The chain combines TRBV13 with TRBJ2-1; D unclear. CDR1 is PRHDT, CDR2 FYEKMQ, per germline (reference sequence). The CDR3 covers 16 residues. Here the CDR3 reads CANSPTWGPSYNEQFF. In nucleotides, the CDR3 is TGTGCCAACAGCCCAACCTGGGGTCCCTCTTACAATGAGCAGTTCTTC.

Points on this clonotype: At one boundary the junction diverges from the germline segment, which might be a read error. The chain has TRBV10-3 and TRBJ2-3; no definite D call. The germline gives CDR1 ENHRY, CDR2 SYGVKD. This CDR3 spans 12 amino acids. The CDR3 is CVISEQTDTQYF. In DNA, the CDR3 is TGTGTCATCAGTGAGCAGACAGATACGCAGTATTTT.

The chain combines TRBV9 with TRBJ2-2, with D possibly being TRBD1 or TRBD2 (5 bases each). Germline V gene lookup returns CDR1 SGDLS and CDR2 YYNGEE. This CDR3 region has 16 residues. The V gene lost 6 bases and the J gene lost 7 bases, with 22 bases spanning the gap. The CDR3 protein is CASTPKAGYRFGELFF. As DNA, the CDR3 is TGTGCCAGCACCCCGAAGGCGGGTTACAGGTTCGGGGAGCTGTTTTTT.

For the CDR3, the DNA is TGTGGCAGTTACTCGGAGACCGGGGAGCTGTTTTTT. Its protein product is CGSYSETGELFF. The chain carries TRBV6-2 or TRBV6-3 and TRBJ2-2, with D unclear. The CDR3 loop spans 12 amino acids. Germline V gives CDR1 MNHEY, CDR2 SVGEGT.

This sequence joins TRBV6-2 or TRBV6-3 and TRBJ2-2; D gene ambiguous. CDR3 length: 13 amino acids. V lost 9 bases and J 3 bases, leaving 11 bases between the germline ends. CDR1 and CDR2 from the germline V gene are MNHEY and SVGEGT. The CDR3 DNA reads as TGTGCCAGTAGACCCCTTGACACCGGGGAGCTGTTTTTT. Protein product: CASRPLDTGELFF.

As for this clonotype: One end of the junction varies from germline; a read error may be responsible. Here the CDR3 reads CASSQGLEGMNTEAIF. The CDR3 DNA reads TGCGCCAGCAGCCAAGGGCTAGAGGGAATGAACACTGAAGCTATCTTT. The V and J genes are TRBV4-3 and TRBJ1-1; D is unresolved. The CDR3 has 16 residues. Looked up from germline, CDR1 is LGHNA and CDR2 is YSLEER.

In the case of this clonotype: One end of the junction does not line up with germline, which may come from a read error. The chain is built from TRBV6-1 and TRBJ2-7, with D perhaps being TRBD1 or TRBD2 (6 bases each). The CDR3 has 14 amino acids. The germline V gene encodes CDR1 MNHNS and CDR2 SASEGT. The CDR3 sequence: CVSSLEGGVHEQYF. Written as DNA, the CDR3 is TGTGTCAGCAGCCTGGAGGGGGGAGTTCACGAGCAGTACTTC.

This clonotype appeared a single time. A much larger clone lies a single base off, so this may be a read error. This chain joins TRBV5-1 and TRBJ1-1; D is uncertain. The CDR3 runs 15 residues. Trimming cost V 6 bases and J 1 base, with 16 bases left between them. Germline assignment: CDR1 SGHRS and CDR2 YFSETQ. The CDR3 DNA reads as TGCGCCAGCACCGAATACTCTGCGGGGAACACTGAAGCTTTCTTT. Its translation is CASTEYSAGNTEAFF.

With regard to this clonotype: This may arise from a read error, as a much more abundant clone is one base away. V gene TRBV28 combines with J gene TRBJ1-2; D ambiguous. The CDR3 is 15 residues long. Germline V gene lookup returns CDR1 MDHEN and CDR2 SYDVKM. CDR3 DNA: TGTGCCAGCAGGTCAAGACTCACTCCCTACTATGGCCACACCTTC. This codes for CASRSRLTPYYGHTF.

V is TRBV4-2 and J is TRBJ2-1, with TRBD2 matching over 14 bases. The CDR3 runs 18 residues. With 6 bases clipped from V and 7 bases from J, the junction kept 14 bases outside the gene matches. CDR1 and CDR2 (germline): LGHNA, YNFKEQ. The CDR3 is CASSLATSGRAEVNEQFF. The CDR3 DNA reads TGTGCCAGCAGTCTCGCGACTAGCGGGAGGGCCGAGGTGAATGAGCAGTTCTTC.

Concerning this clonotype itself: Likely a read error: the CDR3 ends without its conserved phenylalanine or tryptophan. The chain is built from TRBV11-2 and TRBJ2-1; D perhaps matches TRBD1 (5 bases). CDR3 length: 16 amino acids. The germline V gene encodes CDR1 SGHAT and CDR2 FQNNGV. The CDR3 nucleotides are TGTACCAGCAGCTTTCAGGGCTACTACTCCTACAATGAGCAGTTCATC. Translated: CTSSFQGYYSYNEQFI.

This clonotype is a singleton in its sample. The J gene is TRBJ1-1, the V gene TRBV24-1, with D possibly TRBD1 on 5 matching bases. V shed 1 base and J shed 8 bases, with 10 bases lying between them. Germline lookup yields CDR1 KGHDR and CDR2 SFDVKD. CDR3 size: 13 residues. CDR3 in DNA: TGTGCCACCAGTGATTTAAGGGGAGTGGAAGCTTTCTTT. Protein product: CATSDLRGVEAFF.

Concerning this clonotype itself: This may come from a read error, since a much larger clone is one base off. CDR3 DNA sequence: TGTGCCTGGGGTCCCGACAGCCTTAATTCACCCCTCCACTTT. This translates into CAWGPDSLNSPLHF. The gene calls are TRBV30 and TRBJ1-6, with a possible D match to TRBD1 (5 bases). This CDR3 comprises 14 residues. Trimming took 5 bases from V and 6 from J, leaving 14 bases between them. Germline V gene sequence: CDR1 GTSNPN, CDR2 SVGIG (reference sequence).

Comment on this clonotype: At one end, the junction sequence differs from germline, possibly due to a read error. The J gene is TRBJ2-1, the V gene TRBV4-1, with 10 bases lining up with TRBD1. Germline CDR1 is MGHRA and CDR2 is YSYEKL. CDR3 length equals 16 residues. As DNA, the CDR3 is TGCACCAGGAGCCAAGATCCGGGACAGGGGAACAATGAGCAGTTCTTC. It translates to CTRSQDPGQGNNEQFF.

As concerns this clonotype: At one boundary the junction diverges from the germline segment, which might be a read error. The J gene is TRBJ1-1, the V gene TRBV5-4; tentative D call: TRBD1 (5 bases). Germline-derived CDR1 and CDR2 are SGHNT and YYREEE (reference sequence). The CDR3 contains 14 residues. The CDR3 DNA reads TGTACCAGCAGCTTGAGGGGCAAGAACACTGAAGCTTTCTTT. This codes for CTSSLRGKNTEAFF.

A word on this clonotype: A read error may explain this, as a much larger clone is one base away. The V call is TRBV14, the J call TRBJ2-5, with a tentative D call TRBD1 (5 bases). CDR3 length: 13 residues. V shed 0 bases and J shed 7 bases, with 9 bases lying between them. Germline CDR1 reads SGHDN; CDR2 reads FVKESK. The CDR3 coding sequence is TGTGCCAGCAGCCAAGAGGGGCAGGGGACCCAGTACTTC. Translation gives CASSQEGQGTQYF. The full variable domain, its missing parts supplied by reference TRBV14 and TRBJ2-5, is EAGVTQFPSHSVIEKGQTVTLRCDPISGHDNLYWYRRVMGKEIKFLLHFVKESKQDESGMPNNRFLAERTGGTYSTLKVQPAELEDSGVYFCASSQEGQGTQYFGPGTRLLVL.

Notes on this clonotype: Mismatch with germline at one junction end may stem from a read error. The CDR3: CVSNYRDNQAQHF. The CDR3 region has the DNA TGTGTCAGCAATTACCGGGACAATCAGGCCCAGCATTTT. The chain couples TRBV6-2 or TRBV6-3 to TRBJ1-5; possibly TRBD1 for D (6 bases). Per the germline V gene, CDR1 is MNHEY and CDR2 is SVGEGT. The CDR3 is 13 residues long.

The CDR3 protein is CAWSRGGTSGRNEQFF. In nucleotides, the CDR3 is TGTGCCTGGAGCCGAGGGGGGACTAGCGGGAGAAATGAGCAGTTCTTC. The chain employs TRBV30 and TRBJ2-1; TRBD2 matches at 14 bases. Germline CDR1 and CDR2: GTSNPN and SVGIG (reference sequence). CDR3 length: 16 amino acids. J gave up 7 bases and V 3 bases, and 8 bases lay outside the gene matches.

CDR3 nucleotide sequence: TGTGCCAGCAGTCCCCCCTACAATGAGCAGTTCTTC. This encodes CASSPPYNEQFF. The genes are TRBV12-3 or TRBV12-4 and TRBJ2-1; D uncertain. CDR3 length: 12 residues. Between the trimmed V and J ends, which lost 5 bases and 2 bases, there was a span of 4 bases.

On this clonotype: A junction end diverges from the germline sequence, so it may reflect a read error. The chain employs TRBV6-1 and TRBJ2-5; 13 bases match TRBD2. CDR1 MNHNS and CDR2 SASEGT come from the germline V gene. This CDR3 has 19 residues. The CDR3 here is CVSSEAQPGLAGIVESQYF. In nucleotides, the CDR3 is TGTGTCAGCAGTGAAGCTCAGCCGGGACTAGCGGGAATTGTTGAGAGCCAGTACTTC.

The table lists this clonotype with many counts. J is TRBJ2-2 and V is TRBV28; TRBD1 is a possible D gene (6 bases). This CDR3 region has 15 residues. CDR1 is MDHEN, CDR2 SYDVKM, per germline. V gave up 10 bases and J gave up 0 bases, with 15 bases separating them. The CDR3 DNA follows: TGTGCCATCAGGGGTATAGGACCGAACACCGGGGAGCTGTTTTTT. Encoded protein: CAIRGIGPNTGELFF.

This chain links TRBV11-2 with TRBJ2-1; 7 nucleotides align to TRBD2. The CDR3 spans 15 residues. V lost 1 base, J lost 12 bases, and 12 bases stayed unmatched. Germline V gene sequence: CDR1 SGHAT, CDR2 FQNNGV. The CDR3 nucleotides read TGTGCCAGCAGCTTAGCGATAAGCCTCCCGGGGGGGCAGTTCTTC. It encodes CASSLAISLPGGQFF.

Regarding this clonotype: One junction end disagrees with the germline gene, perhaps due to a read error. The genes are TRBV6-5 and TRBJ2-7; 8 bases map to TRBD1. CDR3 length: 15 amino acids. Germline loops: CDR1 MNHEY, CDR2 SVGAGI. CDR3 coding DNA: TGTGCCCGCAGTTTGGGAACAGGGGGTGCCTACGAGCAGTACTTC. Encoded protein: CARSLGTGGAYEQYF.

This clonotype was found many times. The gene calls are TRBV19 and TRBJ2-1, with 15 bases aligning to TRBD2. After removal of 6 bases from V and 5 bases from J, the junction contained 5 bases not matched to a gene. Germline V gene lookup returns CDR1 LNHDA and CDR2 SQIVND (reference sequence). The CDR3 runs to 16 residues. DNA of the CDR3: TGTGCCAGTAGCTCGGGACTAGCGGGGGGAAACAATGAGCAGTTCTTC. This codes for CASSSGLAGGNNEQFF. Filled out from reference TRBV19 and TRBJ2-1, the complete variable domain reads DGGITQSPKYLFRKEGQNVTLSCEQNLNHDAMYWYRQDPGQGLRLIYYSQIVNDFQKGDIAEGYSVSREKKESFPLTVTSAQKNPTAFYLCASSSGLAGGNNEQFFGPGTRLTVL.

This chain uses TRBV12-5 with TRBJ2-5; TRBD2 agrees at 8 bases. CDR3 size: 17 residues. Per germline, CDR1 LGHNT and CDR2 FRNRAP. J lost 2 bases, V lost 4 bases, and 12 bases had no gene match. The DNA for the CDR3 is TGTGCTAGTGGTTCGCCGAGAGCGGGAGTCGTGCAAGAGACCCAGTACTTC. Protein sequence: CASGSPRAGVVQETQYF. Using reference TRBV12-5 and TRBJ2-5 for the parts outside the CDR3, the full variable domain is DARVTQTPRHKVTEMGQEVTMRCQPILGHNTVFWYRQTMMQGLELLAYFRNRAPLDDSGMPKDRFSAEMPDATLATLKIQPSEPRDSAVYFCASGSPRAGVVQETQYFGPGTRLLVL.

For this clonotype: Sequence at one end of the junction differs from germline and may be a read error. This chain connects TRBV11-2 to TRBJ2-7; TRBD1 aligns across 7 bases. The germline gives CDR1 SGHAT, CDR2 FQNNGV. This CDR3 spans 13 amino acids. In nucleotides, the CDR3 is TGTGCCAGCATGGGGGACAGAACCTACGAGCAATACTTC. Amino acids: CASMGDRTYEQYF.

For this clonotype: One end of the junction is discordant with germline, which a read error may explain. This rearrangement joins TRBV6-1 to TRBJ1-2; TRBD1 is a possible D gene (5 bases). This CDR3 has 13 amino acids. From germline, CDR1 is MNHNS and CDR2 SASEGT. The CDR3 reads CARSAWGCGGYTF. The CDR3 DNA sequence: TGTGCCAGAAGTGCTTGGGGGTGCGGTGGCTACACCTTC.